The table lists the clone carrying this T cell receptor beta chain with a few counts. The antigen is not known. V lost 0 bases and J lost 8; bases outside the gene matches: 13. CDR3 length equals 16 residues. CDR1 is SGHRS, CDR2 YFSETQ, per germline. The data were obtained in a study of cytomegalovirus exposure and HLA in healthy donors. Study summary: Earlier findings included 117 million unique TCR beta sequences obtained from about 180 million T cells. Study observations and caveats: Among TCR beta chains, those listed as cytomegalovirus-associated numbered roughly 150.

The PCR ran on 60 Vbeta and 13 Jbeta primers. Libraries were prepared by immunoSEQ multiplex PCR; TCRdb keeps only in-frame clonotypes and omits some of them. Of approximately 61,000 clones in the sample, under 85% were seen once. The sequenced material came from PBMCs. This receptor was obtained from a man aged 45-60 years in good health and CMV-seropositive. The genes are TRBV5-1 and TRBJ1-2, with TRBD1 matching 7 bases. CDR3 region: CASSLVGFAGGEGYTF. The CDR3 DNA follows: TGCGCCAGCAGCTTGGTCGGCTTCGCAGGGGGAGAGGGCTACACCTTC.